These 32 T cell receptor beta chains originate from one sample sequenced in a study of STAT3 mutations in large granular lymphocyte leukemia. These receptors have no identified antigens. Some clones are missing from TCRdb's copy, which holds only in-frame ones; the method was immunoSEQ multiplex PCR. In the table there are 15,000 or so clones, 80% to 95% of which are singletons. General observations from the study: In T-cell large granular lymphocyte leukemia, about half of patients showed multiple immunodominant subclonotypes.

Sequencing input: peripheral blood mononuclear cells. The receptors were sampled from a woman aged 45-59 years with T-cell large granular lymphocyte leukemia. Some clones in this sample may be carry-over from other donors' samples.

The chain uses TRBV5-1 and TRBJ2-3; 10 bases line up with TRBD2. This CDR3 is built from 15 residues. V lost 5 bases, J lost 1 base, and 4 bases stayed unmatched. The germline CDR1 and CDR2 sequences are SGHRS and YFSETQ. As DNA, the CDR3 is TGCGCCAGCAGTCATACTAGCGGGGGCACAGATACGCAGTATTTT. Translating gives CASSHTSGGTDTQYF.

The chain recombines TRBV11-2 with TRBJ1-2; D not resolved. Germline V gene data show CDR1 as SGHAT and CDR2 as FQNNGV. The ends were cut back, 2 bases at V and 0 bases at J, with 10 bases in the middle. The CDR3 has 15 amino acids. CDR3 amino acids: CASSLSDGANYGYTF. The CDR3 DNA reads TGTGCCAGCAGCTTATCCGACGGAGCTAACTATGGCTACACCTTC.

The chain uses TRBV27 and TRBJ1-2, with TRBD1 matching over 10 bases. The CDR3 consists of 14 residues. Germline CDR1 is MNHEY and CDR2 is SMNVEV (reference sequence). V shed 6 bases, J shed 1 base, and the junction held 2 bases outside the gene matches. DNA of the CDR3: TGTGCCAGCAGCGGACAGGGGGGTAACTATGGCTACACCTTC. This encodes CASSGQGGNYGYTF.

The chain uses TRBV28 and TRBJ2-7, with D possibly matching TRBD2 (6 bases). Trimming cost V 2 bases and J 6 bases, with 8 bases left between them. Germline-derived CDR1 and CDR2 are MDHEN and SYDVKM. The CDR3 covers 12 residues. CDR3 bases: TGTGCCAGCAGTTTAGGGAGGTTCGAGCAGTACTTC. Translation: CASSLGRFEQYF.

The rearrangement links TRBV18 to TRBJ1-2; possibly TRBD1 for D (6 bases). The V end was cut by 3 bases, the J end by 7 bases, with 18 bases between. The germline V gene encodes CDR1 KGHSH and CDR2 LQKENI. The CDR3 covers 15 residues. The DNA of the CDR3 is TGTGCCAGCTCACCGCAGGGGATTGAGCCAGGTGGCTACACCTTC. It translates to CASSPQGIEPGGYTF. Filled out from reference TRBV18 and TRBJ1-2, the complete variable domain reads NAGVMQNPRHLVRRRGQEARLRCSPMKGHSHVYWYRQLPEEGLKFMVYLQKENIIDESGMPKERFSAEFPKEGPSILRIQQVVRGDSAAYFCASSPQGIEPGGYTFGSGTRLTVV.

The chain joins TRBV7-9 to TRBJ2-7; D is undetermined. The CDR3 is 13 residues long. V was clipped by 5 bases and J by 3 bases, with 11 bases between them. CDR1 SEHNR and CDR2 FQNEAQ come from the germline V gene (reference sequence). CDR3 protein: CASSTGPDYEQYF. Here the CDR3 DNA reads TGTGCCAGCAGCACCGGACCGGACTACGAGCAGTACTTC.

In its sample, this clone was seen once. This rearrangement joins TRBV7-9 to TRBJ1-2, with 10 bases identical to TRBD1. CDR3 length equals 15 residues. J was trimmed by 0 bases and V by 3 bases; bases with no gene match: 1. Germline-derived CDR1 and CDR2 are SEHNR and FQNEAQ (reference sequence). This chain's CDR3 is CASSFDRGPNYGYTF. CDR3 bases: TGTGCCAGCAGCTTCGACAGGGGGCCTAACTATGGCTACACCTTC.

The chain is built from TRBV4-1 and TRBJ2-3; 8 bases are a match to TRBD1. With V trimmed by 4 bases and J by 2 bases, 5 bases remained unmatched. CDR3 length: 15 amino acids. The V gene's germline CDR1 is MGHRA and CDR2 YSYEKL. The CDR3 DNA follows: TGCGCCAGCAGCCCGAGGACAGGGTACACAGATACGCAGTATTTT. As protein: CASSPRTGYTDTQYF.

This clone was seen once. This chain uses TRBV5-6 with TRBJ1-5, with D possibly matching TRBD1 (6 bases). Trimming pared 7 bases from V and 0 bases from J, leaving 11 bases between. Germline assignment: CDR1 SGHDT and CDR2 YYEEEE. The CDR3 contains 14 residues. CDR3 nucleotide sequence: TGTGCCAGCCGAAGGGGGTATAGCAATCAGCCCCAGCATTTT. It translates to CASRRGYSNQPQHF.

The chain uses TRBV28 and TRBJ1-2, with 9 bases that match TRBD1. Germline CDR1 is MDHEN and CDR2 is SYDVKM. V shed 5 bases, J shed 4 bases, and the junction held 5 bases outside the gene matches. The CDR3 is made up of 14 amino acids. CDR3 protein: CASSQTGGAYGYTF. CDR3 DNA: TGTGCCAGCAGTCAAACAGGGGGCGCCTATGGCTACACCTTC.

The chain recombines TRBV6-5 with TRBJ1-2; 7 bases match TRBD1. The CDR3 contains 13 residues. Unmatched junction bases numbered 6, after V lost 4 bases and J lost 7 bases. Germline values: CDR1 MNHEY, CDR2 SVGAGI. The CDR3 protein is CASSSTGRPGYTF. The CDR3 DNA reads as TGTGCCAGCAGTTCGACAGGGAGGCCTGGCTACACCTTC.

The V and J genes are TRBV29-1 and TRBJ2-7, with D perhaps TRBD1 (5 bases). This CDR3 has 12 amino acids. Trimming shortened V by 6 bases and J by 0 bases, and 9 bases separated the two germline ends. Germline V CDR1 and CDR2: SQVTM, ANQGSEA. The CDR3 DNA sequence: TGCAGCGTGGCAGGGCACTCCTACGAGCAGTACTTC. Translated: CSVAGHSYEQYF.

The chain links TRBV7-2 to TRBJ2-7; D is ambiguous. CDR3 length: 11 amino acids. Trimming took off 1 base at V and 8 bases at J, with 6 bases between the two ends. Looked up from germline, CDR1 is SGHTA and CDR2 is FQGNSA. In DNA, the CDR3 is TGTGCCAGCAGCTTAGGGTTAAAGCAGTACTTC. Translating it yields CASSLGLKQYF.

The chain recombines TRBV18 with TRBJ2-5; D remains ambiguous. Near its end, the DNA agrees better with TRBJ2-7, so the J call may be wrong. The CDR3 extends over 12 amino acids. Germline CDR1 is KGHSH and CDR2 is LQKENI. CDR3 residues: CASSPPLGEQYF. The DNA for the CDR3 is TGTGCCAGCTCACCACCGCTGGGCGAGCAGTACTTC.

This clone has only a few counts. This chain joins TRBV5-1 and TRBJ2-2; 9 bases fit TRBD1. There are 14 residues in the CDR3. V shed 3 bases and J 3 bases; nucleotides not matched to a gene: 0. From germline, CDR1 is SGHRS and CDR2 YFSETQ. CDR3 region: CASSWTGDTGELFF. CDR3 DNA: TGCGCCAGCAGCTGGACAGGGGACACCGGGGAGCTGTTTTTT.

This sequence joins TRBV7-9 and TRBJ1-5; D call uncertain. The germline V gene encodes CDR1 SEHNR and CDR2 FQNEAQ (reference sequence). The CDR3 is made up of 19 amino acids. The V end was cut by 5 bases, the J end by 1 base, with 24 bases between. The chain's CDR3 is CASSPNLAGSLPSNQPQHF. CDR3 coding DNA: TGTGCCAGCAGCCCCAACCTGGCAGGTTCCCTCCCAAGCAATCAGCCCCAGCATTTT.

The V call is TRBV4-2, the J call TRBJ2-1; D ambiguous. Trimming left V 0 bases short and J 2 bases short, with 14 bases between. The CDR3 runs 17 residues. CDR1 and CDR2 from the germline V gene are LGHNA and YNFKEQ. CDR3 bases: TGTGCCAGCAGCCAAGATTGGGTCGGGTCAACCTACAATGAGCAGTTCTTC. Protein product: CASSQDWVGSTYNEQFF.

The rearrangement links TRBV9 to TRBJ2-1, with 9 bases matching TRBD2. This CDR3 contains 15 residues. V dropped 0 bases and J dropped 4; count of bases not matched to a gene: 2. Germline V gene sequence: CDR1 SGDLS, CDR2 YYNGEE. In DNA, the CDR3 is TGTGCCAGCAGCGTAGAACTAGCGGGTTACAATGAGCAGTTCTTC. Translating it yields CASSVELAGYNEQFF.

The V and J genes are TRBV7-9 and TRBJ1-2; TRBD1 might be the D (5 bases). Germline V gene sequence: CDR1 SEHNR, CDR2 FQNEAQ (reference sequence). Trimming shortened V by 5 bases and J by 4 bases, and 14 bases separated the two germline ends. The CDR3 runs 14 residues. The CDR3 nucleotides read TGTGCCAGCAGCCAAACAGGTTTACGCTATGGCTACACCTTC. Translating gives CASSQTGLRYGYTF.

This rearrangement joins TRBV18 to TRBJ1-2, with D uncertain. Germline V lookup: CDR1 KGHSH, CDR2 LQKENI. This CDR3 is built from 14 residues. The V end was cut by 3 bases, the J end by 4 bases, with 12 bases between. Here the CDR3 reads CASSPNLAAYGYTF. The CDR3, as DNA: TGTGCCAGCTCACCGAATTTGGCGGCCTATGGCTACACCTTC. Drawing the rest from reference TRBV18 and TRBJ1-2, the complete variable domain is NAGVMQNPRHLVRRRGQEARLRCSPMKGHSHVYWYRQLPEEGLKFMVYLQKENIIDESGMPKERFSAEFPKEGPSILRIQQVVRGDSAAYFCASSPNLAAYGYTFGSGTRLTVV.

V and J are TRBV29-1 and TRBJ1-2, with D possibly TRBD1 on 5 matching bases. Germline CDR1 is SQVTM and CDR2 is ANQGSEA. V gave up 7 bases and J gave up 4 bases, with 19 bases separating them. The CDR3 totals 14 residues. DNA of the CDR3: TGCAGCGCCGAATACGGGACGGGGCCCTATGGCTACACCTTC. Protein: CSAEYGTGPYGYTF.

The chain is built from TRBV18 and TRBJ2-7; D is possibly TRBD1 (6 bases). Trimming left V 4 bases short and J 6 bases short, with 13 bases between. Germline CDR1 is KGHSH and CDR2 is LQKENI. There are 13 residues in the CDR3. This CDR3 reads CASSHYQGFEQYF. The CDR3 bases are TGTGCCAGCTCACACTATCAGGGGTTCGAGCAGTACTTC.

The chain employs TRBV9 and TRBJ2-1, with 8 bases that match TRBD2. This CDR3 is built from 15 residues. V shed 0 bases, J shed 4 bases, and the junction held 3 bases outside the gene matches. Germline V CDR1 and CDR2: SGDLS, YYNGEE. This CDR3 reads CASSVAGGPYNEQFF. The CDR3 nucleotides are TGTGCCAGCAGCGTAGCGGGAGGGCCTTACAATGAGCAGTTCTTC.

This sequence joins TRBV18 and TRBJ2-7; a possible D gene is TRBD2 (5 bases). V was cut by 6 bases and J by 4 bases, with 22 bases left in between. The germline V gene has CDR1 KGHSH and CDR2 LQKENI. There are 16 residues in the CDR3. CDR3 nucleotide sequence: TGTGCCAGCTCCCCTTTTATCGGGGATGGGATGTACGAGCAGTACTTC. It yields the protein CASSPFIGDGMYEQYF.

Comments on this clone: This sample includes further DNA sequences coding for the same CDR3. V usage is TRBV5-1 and J usage is TRBJ2-3, with D possibly TRBD1 on 6 matching bases. The CDR3 is 14 residues long. V lost 0 bases to trimming and J lost 2 bases, with 7 bases between them. Germline loops: CDR1 SGHRS, CDR2 YFSETQ. CDR3 nucleotide sequence: TGCGCCAGCAGCTTGGGGACAGTCACAGATACGCAGTATTTT. It specifies CASSLGTVTDTQYF.

The rearrangement links TRBV7-9 to TRBJ2-7, with D possibly called TRBD1 or TRBD2 (5 bases each). V was pared by 5 bases and J by 4 bases, with 15 bases between. The germline V gene encodes CDR1 SEHNR and CDR2 FQNEAQ (reference sequence). The CDR3 has 14 amino acids. The CDR3 loop is CASSPPGRIYEQYF. The CDR3 nucleotides read TGTGCCAGCAGCCCACCGGGACGGATATACGAGCAGTACTTC.

The V call is TRBV2, the J call TRBJ1-2, with unresolved D. Trimming left V 2 bases short and J 7 bases short, with 11 bases between. Germline CDR1 SNHLY, CDR2 FYNNEI. The CDR3 spans 13 residues. For the CDR3, the DNA is TGTGCCAGCAGTGAAATACGGGAAGCTGGCTACACCTTC. Protein sequence: CASSEIREAGYTF.

Comments on this clone: Germline and junction disagree at one end, which may indicate a read error. The V call is TRBV19, the J call TRBJ1-2; TRBD1 might be the D (6 bases). CDR3 length equals 11 residues. Germline V gene lookup returns CDR1 LNHDA and CDR2 SQIVND (reference sequence). CDR3 sequence (DNA): TGTGCCAGTAGTATCGGAGGACAGAAGGCGTTC. Protein sequence: CASSIGGQKAF.

The chain uses TRBV4-1 and TRBJ2-7, with D hard to call. Germline-derived CDR1 and CDR2 are MGHRA and YSYEKL. The V gene lost 1 base and the J gene lost 5 bases, with 12 bases spanning the gap. This CDR3 spans 14 amino acids. The CDR3 loop reads CASSQVAGVHEQYF. The DNA for the CDR3 is TGCGCCAGCAGCCAAGTAGCCGGTGTCCACGAGCAGTACTTC.

This chain joins TRBV9 and TRBJ2-3; TRBD2 agrees at 8 bases. CDR3 size: 17 residues. Per the germline V gene, CDR1 is SGDLS and CDR2 is YYNGEE. V lost 1 base and J lost 3; bases outside the gene matches: 10. The DNA of the CDR3 is TGTGCCAGCAGCGTATGGAGCGGGAGAGAGCAAACAGATACGCAGTATTTT. It translates to CASSVWSGREQTDTQYF.

The chain is built from TRBV28 and TRBJ2-5, with 12 bases aligning to TRBD2. The CDR3 totals 16 residues. Germline lookup yields CDR1 MDHEN and CDR2 SYDVKM. The trim removed 6 bases at V and 1 base at J, leaving 6 bases unmatched. The CDR3 region is CASSPSGRAFQETQYF. In DNA form, the CDR3 reads TGTGCCAGCAGCCCTAGCGGGAGGGCCTTCCAAGAGACCCAGTACTTC.

The chain has TRBV7-9 and TRBJ2-3; 10 bases align to TRBD2. Germline values: CDR1 SEHNR, CDR2 FQNEAQ (reference sequence). V lost 2 bases to trimming and J lost 2 bases; unmatched junction nucleotides: 10. This CDR3 is 18 amino acids long. The CDR3 region is CASSLPKSGRGYTDTQYF. The CDR3 DNA sequence: TGTGCCAGCAGCTTACCGAAAAGCGGGAGGGGATACACAGATACGCAGTATTTT.